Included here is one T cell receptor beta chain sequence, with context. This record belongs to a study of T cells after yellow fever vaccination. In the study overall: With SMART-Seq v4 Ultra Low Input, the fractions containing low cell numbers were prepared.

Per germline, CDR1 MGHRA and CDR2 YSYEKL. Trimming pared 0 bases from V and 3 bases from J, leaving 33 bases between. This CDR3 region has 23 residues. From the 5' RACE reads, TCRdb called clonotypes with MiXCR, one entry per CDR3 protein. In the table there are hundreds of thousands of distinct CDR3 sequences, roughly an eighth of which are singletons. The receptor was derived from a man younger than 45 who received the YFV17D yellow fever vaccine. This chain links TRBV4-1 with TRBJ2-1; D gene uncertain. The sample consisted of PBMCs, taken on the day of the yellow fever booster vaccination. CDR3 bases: TGCGCCAGCAGCCAAGATCCGGAAGGAGTAATTTGGGCCCCTCCGATTTACTACAATGAGCAGTTCTTC. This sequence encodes CASSQDPEGVIWAPPIYYNEQFF.